The entry below describes one T cell receptor beta chain. This receptor's antigen is unknown. No much larger clone exists at a distance of one base, and base qualities are not known. The junction shows trimming of 7 bases on V and 1 base on J, plus 13 bases between the germline ends. For CDR1 and CDR2, the germline V gene (reference sequence) lists SSHAT and FNYEAQ. The CDR3 has 14 amino acids, counting the end cysteine and phenylalanine. Only the CDR3 DNA is retained, 42 bases long and in frame from the first base. The record originates from a study of OX40 agonist ivuxolimab in advanced cancers. Regarding the complete study: Ivuxolimab was an agonistic, fully human IgG2 monoclonal antibody directed against OX40 (CD134), a costimulatory receptor. Patients were allowed to have had prior anti-PD-1, anti-PD-L1 or anti-CTLA-4 therapy, and roughly two fifths of the dose-escalation patients had been treated with checkpoint inhibitors. Peripheral TCRbeta sequencing aimed to test whether ivuxolimab altered TCR sequence diversity and caused clonal T-cell expansion. Partial responses occurred in three dose-escalation patients, of whom one had hepatocellular carcinoma and two had cutaneous melanoma. Of the 50 or so patients in dose escalation, 19 had hepatocellular carcinoma, some 15 had melanoma, 9 had renal cell carcinoma and 9 had head and neck cancer. In the dose-escalation cohort, 65% to 85% of patients were male, and the mean age was roughly 60 years with a range of about 20 to 79. The paper describes the monotherapy dose-escalation part (N ≈ 49 patients) of the phase I trial of ivuxolimab. Intravenous ivuxolimab was administered to patients every 2 weeks at six dose levels: 0.01, 0.1, 0.3, 1.5, 3 and 10 mg/kg. Results the study describes overall, beyond this receptor: The antigen specificity of the peripheral T cells that underwent clonal expansion was not determined. Low levels of normalized T-cell clonal expansion were also shown by some nonresponding patients. After ivuxolimab, more expanded clones were found on average in CD8+ T cells than in CD4+ T cells. In the 0.1-3.0 mg/kg groups, partial responders had among the lowest normalized peripheral clonal expansion, particularly in CD8+ T cells. At doses of 0.1 to 3.0 mg/kg, clonal expansion of both CD4+ and CD8+ T cells in blood was seen between baseline and week 6.

Genomic DNA was extracted from sorted cells for sequencing of the TCRbeta CDR3 region. The immunoSEQ Assay was used to sequence the TCRbeta CDR3 regions. Here the immuneACCESS table is served through TCRdb, limited to in-frame sequences with V and J called. Missing clones are a known gap in these copies; in checked studies unresolved V genes cover under half, and the rest lacks a known reason. This sample comprises tens of thousands of clones, roughly 80% of them detected only once. The ten largest account for approximately 5.6% of the sample. Patients with a history of autoimmune disease or receiving systemic immunosuppression were excluded from the trial. Peripheral blood for TCR sequencing was collected from all dose cohorts at baseline, on cycle 4 day 1, and on cycle 7 day 1. The samples were drawn from a first-in-human, open-label, multicenter phase I dose-escalation trial of ivuxolimab. Adults with locally advanced or metastatic melanoma, renal cell carcinoma, hepatocellular carcinoma or head and neck squamous cell carcinoma were enrolled in the trial. Before TCR sequencing, CD4+ T cells and CD8+ T cells from peripheral blood were sorted into separate populations.

The source material was CD4+ or CD8+ T cells sorted from blood, sampled in a trial of the OX40 agonist ivuxolimab. The source of this sequence is an adult with an advanced solid tumor such as melanoma, head and neck, liver or kidney cancer. The chain uses TRBV7-7 and TRBJ2-5; TRBD1 is a weak D gene call, 6 bases matching. The CDR3 has the sequence CASKGEEPQETQYF. The nucleotide sequence is TGTGCCAGCAAGGGGGAAGAGCCCCAAGAGACCCAGTACTTC. Beyond the CDR3, the reference TRBV7-7 and TRBJ2-5 genes provide the residues; the full variable domain reads: GAGVSQSPRYKVTKRGQDVTLRCDPISSHATLYWYQQALGQGPEFLTYFNYEAQPDKSGLPSDRFSAERPEGSISTLTIQRTEQRDSAMYRCASKGEEPQETQYFGPGTRLLVL.